One and the same sample provided the 14 T cell receptor beta chains below, sequenced in a study of Graves' ophthalmopathy and Graves' hyperthyroidism. CDR3 regions of TCR beta were amplified from RNA transcripts. Amplification began with first-round RT-PCR using HTBI primers, then second-round multiplex PCR was performed. TCRdb reanalysed the multiplex PCR reads using MiXCR and keeps one entry per CDR3 protein. Of hundreds of thousands of distinct CDR3 sequences listed, 35% to 45% were seen once; the top ten hold 3% to 4%. Input material: peripheral blood. The receptors were sampled from an adult man with Graves' ophthalmopathy.

This clonotype was counted ten times or more. This rearrangement joins TRBV7-9 to TRBJ1-5; 8 positions match TRBD1. Looked up from germline, CDR1 is SEHNR and CDR2 is FQNEAQ (reference sequence). The CDR3 is 16 amino acids. V shed 3 bases, J shed 2 bases, and the junction held 6 bases outside the gene matches. This chain's CDR3 is CASSLLRGHGNQPQHF. CDR3 DNA sequence: TGTGCCAGCAGCTTGCTCAGGGGGCACGGCAATCAGCCCCAGCATTTT. Using reference TRBV7-9 and TRBJ1-5 for the parts outside the CDR3, the full variable domain is DTGVSQNPRHKITKRGQNVTFRCDPISEHNRLYWYRQTLGQGPEFLTYFQNEAQLEKSRLLSDRFSAERPKGSFSTLEIQRTEQGDSAMYLCASSLLRGHGNQPQHFGDGTRLSIL.

The chain combines TRBV29-1 with TRBJ1-2; D is ambiguous. The V and J ends lost 8 bases and 8 bases respectively, with 15 bases between them. The length of the CDR3 is 11 residues. CDR1 and CDR2 (germline): SQVTM, ANQGSEA. The CDR3 DNA reads TGCAGCTTAGGGCCAGCGGCCGGCTACACCTTC. It specifies CSLGPAAGYTF.

Turning to this clonotype: A junction boundary mismatches the germline segment, possibly from a read error. V gene TRBV2 combines with J gene TRBJ1-4, with a tentative D call TRBD1 (6 bases). The CDR3 runs to 15 residues. Germline-derived CDR1 and CDR2 are SNHLY and FYNNEI. CDR3 sequence: CASRGGMGADEKLFF. As DNA, the CDR3 is TGTGCCAGCAGGGGCGGAATGGGGGCTGATGAAAAACTGTTTTTC.

This clonotype was detected a few times. The chain carries TRBV10-3 and TRBJ2-2, with D perhaps TRBD1 (5 bases). CDR3 length: 14 amino acids. Germline CDR1 ENHRY, CDR2 SYGVKD. V lost 10 bases and J 6 bases, leaving 18 bases between the germline ends. Here the CDR3 DNA reads TGTGCCAGCGCGCGACAGTGGCGGTCCGGGGAGCTGTTTTTT. Translating gives CASARQWRSGELFF.

This clonotype has ten or more counts. The chain links TRBV7-9 to TRBJ1-2, with 7 nucleotides matching TRBD1. J was trimmed by 7 bases and V by 0 bases; bases with no gene match: 5. CDR3 length equals 14 residues. Germline values: CDR1 SEHNR, CDR2 FQNEAQ (reference sequence). The CDR3 nucleotides are TGTGCCAGCAGCTTAGCAGGGGGCTCTGGTGGCTACACCTTC. Translated: CASSLAGGSGGYTF.

The chain has TRBV4-1 and TRBJ1-4, with a possible D match to TRBD1 (5 bases). Trimming left V 4 bases short and J 6 bases short, with 18 bases between. Per the germline V gene, CDR1 is MGHRA and CDR2 is YSYEKL. The CDR3 is 16 residues long. The CDR3 sequence: CASSLLRLVRDEKLFF. CDR3 DNA: TGCGCCAGCAGCCTCTTGAGACTGGTCAGGGATGAAAAACTGTTTTTT.

The rearrangement links TRBV7-2 to TRBJ1-6; 9 nucleotides align to TRBD1. CDR1 and CDR2 (germline): SGHTA, FQGNSA. After removal of 5 bases from V and 7 bases from J, the junction contained 6 bases not matched to a gene. This CDR3 comprises 15 residues. The chain's CDR3 is CASSRDRGDNSPLHF. In DNA form, the CDR3 reads TGTGCCAGCAGCCGAGACAGGGGGGACAATTCACCCCTCCACTTT.

The sample holds many counts of this clonotype. V and J are TRBV28 and TRBJ1-2; perhaps TRBD1 as D (5 bases). Germline V gene sequence: CDR1 MDHEN, CDR2 SYDVKM. The CDR3 spans 12 residues. V lost 6 bases and J lost 8, with 13 bases in between. Here the CDR3 reads CASSQEGWGYTF. The DNA of the CDR3 is TGTGCCAGCAGCCAAGAGGGGTGGGGCTACACCTTC.

This clonotype has just a few counts. The V and J genes are TRBV6-1 and TRBJ2-7, with TRBD1 identical over 7 bases. Germline V CDR1 and CDR2: MNHNS, SASEGT. The V and J ends lost 2 bases and 1 base, in that order; junction bases with no gene match: 2. The CDR3 covers 14 residues. CDR3 in DNA: TGTGCCAGCAGTGAAATGGGACAGTCCTACGAGCAGTACTTC. It translates to CASSEMGQSYEQYF.

V is TRBV7-9 and J is TRBJ2-7; D unresolved. Germline V gene lookup returns CDR1 SEHNR and CDR2 FQNEAQ (reference sequence). CDR3 length: 13 residues. V was shortened by 6 bases and J by 5 bases, with 14 bases between the two germline ends. The CDR3 region is CASSAPGRDEQYF. The DNA for the CDR3 is TGTGCCAGCAGTGCTCCAGGACGGGACGAGCAGTACTTC.

This clonotype was observed at least ten times. The CDR3 spells CASTPGDRSNQPQHF. CDR3 bases: TGTGCCAGCACCCCCGGCGACAGGTCCAATCAGCCCCAGCATTTT. The chain uses TRBV9 and TRBJ1-5, with a tentative D call TRBD1 (6 bases). CDR3 length: 15 residues. The germline V and J ends were trimmed by 6 bases and 3 bases, with 16 bases remaining between them. The germline CDR1 and CDR2 sequences are SGDLS and YYNGEE. The whole variable domain, remainder taken from reference TRBV9 and TRBJ1-5, is DSGVTQTPKHLITATGQRVTLRCSPRSGDLSVYWYQQSLDQGLQFLIQYYNGEERAKGNILERFSAQQFPDLHSELNLSSLELGDSALYFCASTPGDRSNQPQHFGDGTRLSIL.

In the case of this clonotype: Since a much larger clone is just one base distant, this may be a read error. V usage is TRBV9 and J usage is TRBJ2-7, with 9 nucleotides matching TRBD1. This CDR3 is 14 amino acids long. CDR1 SGDLS and CDR2 YYNGEE come from the germline V gene. This CDR3 is CAGSAGTGKYEQYF. The CDR3 coding sequence is TGTGCCGGCAGCGCCGGGACAGGGAAGTACGAGCAGTACTTC.

In regard to this clonotype: At one end, the junction sequence differs from germline, possibly due to a read error. This chain joins TRBV24-1 and TRBJ2-1, with D unresolved. Germline loops: CDR1 KGHDR, CDR2 SFDVKD. This CDR3 spans 11 amino acids. CDR3 sequence reads: CLKQPYNEQFF. The CDR3 nucleotides read TGCCTAAAACAGCCGTACAATGAGCAGTTCTTC.

The rearrangement links TRBV19 to TRBJ1-1, with D perhaps matching TRBD1 (5 bases). The CDR3 covers 16 residues. CDR1 is LNHDA and CDR2 is SQIVND in the germline V gene (reference sequence). V lost 4 bases to trimming and J lost 0 bases, with 15 bases between them. The CDR3 sequence is CASSKGFQGMNTEAFF. In DNA form, the CDR3 reads TGTGCCAGTAGTAAAGGGTTCCAGGGAATGAACACTGAAGCTTTCTTT.